The clone carrying this T cell receptor (beta chain) was seen more than once but under ten times. The antigen remains undetermined. The sample comes from a study of T cell repertoires in cytomegalovirus infection. Study-wide background: CMV epitopes used comprised recently identified HLA-C-restricted ones and well-studied HLA-B-restricted ones.

TCRdb re-called the reads with MiXCR, one entry per CDR3 protein. The repertoire holds some 940,000 distinct CDR3 sequences, with about 33% as singletons. Germline V CDR1 and CDR2: MNHNY, SVGAGI (reference sequence). The CDR3 spans 16 residues. V lost 5 bases and J lost 1; bases outside the gene matches: 10. The rearrangement links TRBV6-6 to TRBJ2-5; 7 bases align to TRBD2. Sample: cultured CD8+ T cells from PBMCs, taken from culture after CMV antigen stimulation. This clonotype originated in a human donor in good health (CMV status not recorded). Some clones in this sample may be carry-over from other donors' samples. CDR3 DNA: TGTGCCAGCAGTACCCCCCGGGGGGACCCCCAAGAGACCCAGTACTTC. The encoded protein is CASSTPRGDPQETQYF.